Listed below are T cell receptor beta chains from one sample, sequenced in a study of blood T cell repertoires in COVID-19. TCRdb keeps only in-frame clones here, not all; method: immunoSEQ multiplex PCR. This sample has over 150,000 clones, with 65% to 85% found just once. Input material: peripheral blood. The source of these receptors is a woman of 80 years or more with acute or convalescent COVID-19. Both conserved end residues are part of each CDR3. Fields, in order: D gene, J gene, V gene, clone size, CDR3 DNA, CDR3 protein. D genes are given only for firm matches. A row's size may be missing; if present it is once, few, many or a size class.

d_gene: TRBD2; j_gene: TRBJ2-7; v_gene: TRBV18; abundance: NA; CDR3nt: TGTGCCAGCTCACCCGGACTAGCGGGAGTATTAGAGCAGTACTTC; CDR3aa: CASSPGLAGVLEQYF
d_gene: TRBD1; j_gene: TRBJ1-5; v_gene: TRBV2; abundance: NA; CDR3nt: TGTGCCAGCAGTGATTTCAGGGGGAATCAGCCCCAGCATTTT; CDR3aa: CASSDFRGNQPQHF
d_gene: TRBD1; j_gene: TRBJ2-7; v_gene: TRBV19; abundance: NA; CDR3nt: TGTGCCAGTAGGAGGGGGCAGGGGTCCTCCTACGAGCAGTACTTC; CDR3aa: CASRRGQGSSYEQYF
d_gene: TRBD1; j_gene: TRBJ2-1; v_gene: TRBV11-2; abundance: NA; CDR3nt: TGTGCCAGCAGCCATCCGGGACAGGGGAATGGCAATGAGCAGTTCTTC; CDR3aa: CASSHPGQGNGNEQFF
d_gene: NA; j_gene: TRBJ2-7; v_gene: TRBV18; abundance: once; CDR3nt: TGTGCCAGCTCCCAAGACATAACCGAGCAGTACTTC; CDR3aa: CASSQDITEQYF
d_gene: NA; j_gene: TRBJ2-1; v_gene: TRBV11-1; abundance: NA; CDR3nt: TGTGCCAGCAGCTTATCCGGGACTGGTTACAATGAGCAGTTCTTC; CDR3aa: CASSLSGTGYNEQFF
d_gene: TRBD2; j_gene: TRBJ2-7; v_gene: TRBV6-5; abundance: NA; CDR3nt: TGTGCCAGCAGTTACTACTCGGGAGGCTCTTACGAGCAGTACTTC; CDR3aa: CASSYYSGGSYEQYF
d_gene: TRBD2; j_gene: TRBJ2-1; v_gene: TRBV5-1; abundance: NA; CDR3nt: TGCGCCAGCAGCGTAGCGGGGGGTTCAAGCTCCTACAATGAGCAGTTCTTC; CDR3aa: CASSVAGGSSSYNEQFF
d_gene: TRBD2; j_gene: TRBJ2-7; v_gene: TRBV7-2; abundance: NA; CDR3nt: TGTGCCAGCAGCTTAGGGTCTAGCGGGGGGGGCCGGGAGCAGTACTTC; CDR3aa: CASSLGSSGGGREQYF
d_gene: NA; j_gene: TRBJ1-1; v_gene: TRBV2; abundance: NA; CDR3nt: TGTGCCAGCAGTACCGCCGCCTTTATTGTGGGCACGGGGACTGAAGCTTTCTTT; CDR3aa: CASSTAAFIVGTGTEAFF
d_gene: TRBD1; j_gene: TRBJ1-5; v_gene: TRBV19; abundance: NA; CDR3nt: TGTGCCAGTAGTATCGAGGGGGCGAGTCAGCCCCAGCATTTT; CDR3aa: CASSIEGASQPQHF
d_gene: TRBD1; j_gene: TRBJ1-1; v_gene: TRBV6-2/TRBV6-3; abundance: NA; CDR3nt: TGTGCCAGCAGCGACACAGGGGGGGTTGCTGAAGCTTTCTTT; CDR3aa: CASSDTGGVAEAFF
d_gene: TRBD1; j_gene: TRBJ1-4; v_gene: TRBV19; abundance: NA; CDR3nt: TGTGCCAGTAGGCCAGGGGGCGCGGTTGAAAAACTGTTTTTT; CDR3aa: CASRPGGAVEKLFF
d_gene: TRBD1; j_gene: TRBJ1-6; v_gene: TRBV6-2/TRBV6-3; abundance: few; CDR3nt: TGTGCCAGCAGTCGACAGGGGGATTCACCCCTCCACTTT; CDR3aa: CASSRQGDSPLHF
d_gene: NA; j_gene: TRBJ2-2; v_gene: TRBV10-1; abundance: NA; CDR3nt: TGCGCCAGCAGTGATTTAACGAACACCGGGGAGCTGTTTTTT; CDR3aa: CASSDLTNTGELFF
d_gene: TRBD1; j_gene: TRBJ1-3; v_gene: TRBV20-1; abundance: NA; CDR3nt: TGCAGTGCTAGTGACAGGGCCTCTGGAAACACCATATATTTT; CDR3aa: CSASDRASGNTIYF
d_gene: TRBD2; j_gene: TRBJ2-2; v_gene: TRBV6-5; abundance: NA; CDR3nt: TGTGCCAGCAGTTACGTCGGCGGGAGGGGGACCGGGGAGCTGTTTTTT; CDR3aa: CASSYVGGRGTGELFF
d_gene: TRBD2; j_gene: TRBJ2-5; v_gene: TRBV29-1; abundance: NA; CDR3nt: TGCAGCGTTTACTGGACTAGCAGCCAAGAGACCCAGTACTTC; CDR3aa: CSVYWTSSQETQYF
d_gene: NA; j_gene: TRBJ1-1; v_gene: TRBV7-8; abundance: few; CDR3nt: TGTGCCAGCAGCTCATACGGACAGTCGAACACTGAAGCTTTCTTT; CDR3aa: CASSSYGQSNTEAFF
d_gene: NA; j_gene: TRBJ2-7; v_gene: TRBV6-5; abundance: few; CDR3nt: TGTGCCAGCAGTCTTTTCGTAGGGAGCGCCGAGCAGTACTTC; CDR3aa: CASSLFVGSAEQYF
d_gene: TRBD1; j_gene: TRBJ1-6; v_gene: TRBV2; abundance: few; CDR3nt: TGTGCCAGCAGGACCGGGACAGATAATTCACCCCTCCACTTT; CDR3aa: CASRTGTDNSPLHF
d_gene: TRBD1; j_gene: TRBJ2-1; v_gene: TRBV19; abundance: NA; CDR3nt: TGTGCCAGTAGTGTACAGGGGGCAATCTACAATGAGCAGTTCTTC; CDR3aa: CASSVQGAIYNEQFF
d_gene: TRBD1; j_gene: TRBJ1-2; v_gene: TRBV6-5; abundance: NA; CDR3nt: TGTGCCAGCAGTAAACTAGACAGGGGGCGTAGAGGCTACACCTTC; CDR3aa: CASSKLDRGRRGYTF
d_gene: TRBD2; j_gene: TRBJ2-5; v_gene: TRBV11-1; abundance: NA; CDR3nt: TGTGCCAGCAGCCAACTAGCGGGGGGGTCGGAGACCCAGTACTTC; CDR3aa: CASSQLAGGSETQYF
d_gene: TRBD2; j_gene: TRBJ2-3; v_gene: TRBV3-1/TRBV3-2; abundance: NA; CDR3nt: TGTGCCAGCAGCTCCCAAGGGACTAGCGGGAGTTTGCCCACAGATACGCAGTATTTT; CDR3aa: CASSSQGTSGSLPTDTQYF
d_gene: TRBD2; j_gene: TRBJ2-3; v_gene: TRBV30; abundance: NA; CDR3nt: TGTGCCTGCCTACTAGCGGGGGGGAGTACGCAGTATTTT; CDR3aa: CACLLAGGSTQYF
d_gene: TRBD1; j_gene: TRBJ1-1; v_gene: TRBV6-5; abundance: NA; CDR3nt: TGTGCCAGCAGCCTGAGACAGGGGGCTGAAGCTTTCTTT; CDR3aa: CASSLRQGAEAFF
d_gene: NA; j_gene: TRBJ1-1; v_gene: TRBV18; abundance: NA; CDR3nt: TGTGCCAGCTCACAACAGACAGTCCCTAACACTGAAGCTTTCTTT; CDR3aa: CASSQQTVPNTEAFF
d_gene: TRBD2; j_gene: TRBJ2-1; v_gene: TRBV2; abundance: NA; CDR3nt: TGTGCCAGCGGAATAGCGGGGGGGCCTGGCAATGAGCAGTTCTTC; CDR3aa: CASGIAGGPGNEQFF
d_gene: TRBD1; j_gene: TRBJ1-5; v_gene: TRBV6-4; abundance: many; CDR3nt: TGTGCCAGCAGTCCGCAGGGGGATAGCAATCAGCCCCAGCATTTT; CDR3aa: CASSPQGDSNQPQHF
d_gene: TRBD2; j_gene: TRBJ2-5; v_gene: TRBV9; abundance: NA; CDR3nt: TGTGCCAGCAGCGTGGGTCGGAGACTAGCGGGGGAAGGAGAGACCCAGTACTTC; CDR3aa: CASSVGRRLAGEGETQYF
d_gene: NA; j_gene: TRBJ1-6; v_gene: TRBV7-2; abundance: NA; CDR3nt: TGTGCCAGCAGCTCACTGCAAGATTCACCCCTCCACTTT; CDR3aa: CASSSLQDSPLHF
d_gene: NA; j_gene: TRBJ2-3; v_gene: TRBV2; abundance: NA; CDR3nt: TGTGCCAGCAGTGGACAGGGCACAGATACGCAGTATTTT; CDR3aa: CASSGQGTDTQYF
d_gene: NA; j_gene: TRBJ1-1; v_gene: TRBV5-1; abundance: NA; CDR3nt: TGCGCCAGCAGCTTAGGGGATGGCTTGTACACTGAAGCTTTCTTT; CDR3aa: CASSLGDGLYTEAFF
d_gene: NA; j_gene: TRBJ2-5; v_gene: TRBV2; abundance: once; CDR3nt: TGTGCCAGCAGACGACAGCAAGAGACCCAGTACTTC; CDR3aa: CASRRQQETQYF
d_gene: NA; j_gene: TRBJ1-1; v_gene: TRBV3-1/TRBV3-2; abundance: NA; CDR3nt: TGTGCCAGCAGCCAAGTTATGAACACTGAAGCTTTCTTT; CDR3aa: CASSQVMNTEAFF
d_gene: NA; j_gene: TRBJ2-2; v_gene: TRBV14; abundance: NA; CDR3nt: TGTGCCAGCAGCCCCTGGCGGGGGCCAGGGATCACCGGGGAGCTGTTTTTT; CDR3aa: CASSPWRGPGITGELFF